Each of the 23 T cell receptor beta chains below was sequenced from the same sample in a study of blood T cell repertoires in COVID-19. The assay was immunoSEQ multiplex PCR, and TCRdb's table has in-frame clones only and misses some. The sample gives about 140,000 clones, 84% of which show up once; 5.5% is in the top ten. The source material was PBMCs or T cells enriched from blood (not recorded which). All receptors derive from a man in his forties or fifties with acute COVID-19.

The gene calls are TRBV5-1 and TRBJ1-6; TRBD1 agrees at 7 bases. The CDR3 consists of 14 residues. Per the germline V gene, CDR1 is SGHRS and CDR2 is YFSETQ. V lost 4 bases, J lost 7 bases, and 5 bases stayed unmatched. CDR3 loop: CASSSTGANSPLHF. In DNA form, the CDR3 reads TGCGCCAGCAGCAGTACAGGGGCCAATTCACCCCTCCACTTT. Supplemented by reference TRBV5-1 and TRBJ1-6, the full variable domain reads KAGVTQTPRYLIKTRGQQVTLSCSPISGHRSVSWYQQTPGQGLQFLFEYFSETQRNKGNFPGRFSGRQFSNSRSEMNVSTLELGDSALYLCASSSTGANSPLHFGNGTRLTVT.

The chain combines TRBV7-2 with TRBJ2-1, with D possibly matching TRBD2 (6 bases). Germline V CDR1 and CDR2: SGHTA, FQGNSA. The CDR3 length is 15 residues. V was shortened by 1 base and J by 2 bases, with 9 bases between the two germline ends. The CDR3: CASSLGLGTYNEQFF. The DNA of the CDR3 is TGTGCCAGCAGCTTAGGACTAGGCACCTACAATGAGCAGTTCTTC.

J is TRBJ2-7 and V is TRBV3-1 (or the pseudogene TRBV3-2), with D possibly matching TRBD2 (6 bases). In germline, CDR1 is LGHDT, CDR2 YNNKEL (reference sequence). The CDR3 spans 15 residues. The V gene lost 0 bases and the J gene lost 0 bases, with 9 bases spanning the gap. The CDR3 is CASSQDRGYSYEQYF. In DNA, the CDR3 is TGTGCCAGCAGCCAAGACCGGGGGTACTCCTACGAGCAGTACTTC.

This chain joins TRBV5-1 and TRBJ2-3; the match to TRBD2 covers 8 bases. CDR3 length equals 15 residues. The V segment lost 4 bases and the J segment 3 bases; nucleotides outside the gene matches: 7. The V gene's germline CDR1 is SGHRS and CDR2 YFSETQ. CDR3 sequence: CASSTAGVRTDTQYF. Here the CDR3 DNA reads TGCGCCAGCAGCACAGCGGGAGTTCGTACAGATACGCAGTATTTT.

CDR3 coding DNA: TGTGCCAGCGGAGGAATATATGGCTACACCTTC. Its protein is CASGGIYGYTF. The chain joins TRBV12-3 or TRBV12-4 to TRBJ1-2; D is undetermined. The CDR3 spans 11 residues. Deletions cut 8 bases from V and 5 bases from J, with 9 bases between.

CDR3 sequence (DNA): TGTGCCAGCAGTACGGGACTAGCGGGAAACACCGGGGAGCTGTTTTTT. Protein sequence: CASSTGLAGNTGELFF. The chain employs TRBV27 and TRBJ2-2; the match to TRBD2 covers 13 bases. With V trimmed by 5 bases and J by 2 bases, 2 bases remained unmatched. The germline CDR1 and CDR2 sequences are MNHEY and SMNVEV (reference sequence). The CDR3 is 16 residues long.

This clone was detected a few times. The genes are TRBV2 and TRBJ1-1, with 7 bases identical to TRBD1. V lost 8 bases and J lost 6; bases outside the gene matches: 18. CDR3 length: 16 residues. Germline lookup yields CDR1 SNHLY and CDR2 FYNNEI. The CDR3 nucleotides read TGTGCCAGCCGCTACTCCACAGGGGCTGATAGAGCTGAAGCTTTCTTT. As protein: CASRYSTGADRAEAFF.

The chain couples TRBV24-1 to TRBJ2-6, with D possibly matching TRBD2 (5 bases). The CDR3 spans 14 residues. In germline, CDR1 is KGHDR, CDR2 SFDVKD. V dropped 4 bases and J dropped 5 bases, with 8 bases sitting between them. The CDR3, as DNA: TGTGCCACCAGTGACTCCGGGAGGGCCAACGTCCTGACTTTC. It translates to CATSDSGRANVLTF.

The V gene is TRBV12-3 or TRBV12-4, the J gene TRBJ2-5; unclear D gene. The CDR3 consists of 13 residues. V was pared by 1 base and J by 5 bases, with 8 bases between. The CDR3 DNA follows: TGTGCCAGCAGTTTAGGGTCCGCGGAGACCCAGTACTTC. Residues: CASSLGSAETQYF.

The CDR3 loop reads CASSGGSHEQFF. The CDR3 DNA sequence: TGTGCCAGCAGTGGGGGGAGCCACGAGCAGTTCTTC. The chain carries TRBV27 and TRBJ2-1; a weak D match, TRBD2 (6 bases). Trimming left V 5 bases short and J 10 bases short, with 12 bases between. The CDR3 has 12 residues. Germline CDR1 reads MNHEY; CDR2 reads SMNVEV (reference sequence).

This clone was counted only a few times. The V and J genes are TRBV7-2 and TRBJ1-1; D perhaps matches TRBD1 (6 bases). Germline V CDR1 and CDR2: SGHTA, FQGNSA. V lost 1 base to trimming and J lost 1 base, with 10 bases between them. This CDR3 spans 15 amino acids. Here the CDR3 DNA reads TGTGCCAGCAGCTTAGGTCCCAGGGGGAACACTGAAGCTTTCTTT. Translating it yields CASSLGPRGNTEAFF. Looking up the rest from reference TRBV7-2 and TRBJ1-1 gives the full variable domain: GAGVSQSPSNKVTEKGKDVELRCDPISGHTALYWYRQSLGQGLEFLIYFQGNSAPDKSGLPSDRFSAERTGGSVSTLTIQRTQQEDSAVYLCASSLGPRGNTEAFFGQGTRLTVV.

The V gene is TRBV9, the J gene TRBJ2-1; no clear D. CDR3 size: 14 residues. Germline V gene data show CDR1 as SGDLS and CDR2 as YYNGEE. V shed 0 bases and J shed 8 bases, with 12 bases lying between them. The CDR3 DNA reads TGTGCCAGCAGCGTAGCTACCGGAGACTATGAGCAGTTCTTC. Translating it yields CASSVATGDYEQFF.

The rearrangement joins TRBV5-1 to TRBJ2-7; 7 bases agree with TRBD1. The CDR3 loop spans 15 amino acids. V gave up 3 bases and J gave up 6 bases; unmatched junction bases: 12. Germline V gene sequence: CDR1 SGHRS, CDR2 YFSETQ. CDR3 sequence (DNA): TGCGCCAGCAGCTCCAACGCCTTACAGGGGAGCGAGCAGTACTTC. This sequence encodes CASSSNALQGSEQYF.

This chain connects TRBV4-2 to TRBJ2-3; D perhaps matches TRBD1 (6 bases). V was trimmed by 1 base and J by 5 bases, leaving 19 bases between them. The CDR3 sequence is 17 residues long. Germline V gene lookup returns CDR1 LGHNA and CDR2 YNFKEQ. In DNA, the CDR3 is TGTGCCAGCAGCCAAGTTTACAGGGCGAAGGGAGAAGATACGCAGTATTTT. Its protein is CASSQVYRAKGEDTQYF.

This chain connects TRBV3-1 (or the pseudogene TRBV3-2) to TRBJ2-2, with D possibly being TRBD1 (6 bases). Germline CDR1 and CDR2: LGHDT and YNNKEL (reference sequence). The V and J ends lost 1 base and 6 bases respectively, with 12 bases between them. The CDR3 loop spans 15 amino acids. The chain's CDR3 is CASSQVWTESGELFF. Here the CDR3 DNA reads TGTGCCAGCAGCCAAGTCTGGACAGAATCCGGGGAGCTGTTTTTT.

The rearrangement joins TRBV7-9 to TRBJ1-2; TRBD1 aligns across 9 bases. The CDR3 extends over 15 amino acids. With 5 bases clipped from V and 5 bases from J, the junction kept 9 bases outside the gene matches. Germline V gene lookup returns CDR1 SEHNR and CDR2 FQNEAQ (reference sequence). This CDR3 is CASSAHVGQGYGYTF. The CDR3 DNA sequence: TGTGCCAGCAGCGCGCATGTCGGACAGGGGTATGGCTACACCTTC.

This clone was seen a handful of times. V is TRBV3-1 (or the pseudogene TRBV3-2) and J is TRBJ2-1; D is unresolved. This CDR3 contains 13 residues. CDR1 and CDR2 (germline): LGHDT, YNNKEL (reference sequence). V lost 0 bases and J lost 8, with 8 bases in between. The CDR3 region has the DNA TGTGCCAGCAGCCAAGATCTGGGCGATGAGCAGTTCTTC. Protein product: CASSQDLGDEQFF.

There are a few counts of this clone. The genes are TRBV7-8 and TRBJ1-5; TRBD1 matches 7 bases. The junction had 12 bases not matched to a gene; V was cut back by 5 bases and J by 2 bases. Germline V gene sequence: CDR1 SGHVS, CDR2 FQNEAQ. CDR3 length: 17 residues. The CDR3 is CASSAILTGTGNQPQHF. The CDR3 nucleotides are TGTGCCAGCAGCGCAATCCTAACCGGGACAGGCAATCAGCCCCAGCATTTT.

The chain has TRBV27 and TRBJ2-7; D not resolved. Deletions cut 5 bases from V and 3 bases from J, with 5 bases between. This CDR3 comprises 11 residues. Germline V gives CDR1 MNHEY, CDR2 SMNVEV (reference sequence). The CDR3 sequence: CASSPYYEQYF. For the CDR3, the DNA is TGTGCCAGCAGTCCCTACTACGAGCAGTACTTC.

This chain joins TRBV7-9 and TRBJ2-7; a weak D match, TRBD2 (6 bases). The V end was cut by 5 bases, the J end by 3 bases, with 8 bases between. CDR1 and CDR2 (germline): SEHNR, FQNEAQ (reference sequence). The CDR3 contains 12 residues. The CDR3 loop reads CASSGGLYEQYF. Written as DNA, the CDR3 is TGTGCCAGCAGCGGGGGACTCTACGAGCAGTACTTC. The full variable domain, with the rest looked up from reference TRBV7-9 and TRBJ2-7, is DTGVSQNPRHKITKRGQNVTFRCDPISEHNRLYWYRQTLGQGPEFLTYFQNEAQLEKSRLLSDRFSAERPKGSFSTLEIQRTEQGDSAMYLCASSGGLYEQYFGPGTRLTVT.

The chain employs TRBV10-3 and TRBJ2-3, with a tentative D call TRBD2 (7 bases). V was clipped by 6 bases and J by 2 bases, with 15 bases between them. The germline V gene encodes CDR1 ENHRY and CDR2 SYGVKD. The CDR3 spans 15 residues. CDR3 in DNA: TGTGCCATCAGCCTGGGGGGGCGCAACACAGATACGCAGTATTTT. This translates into CAISLGGRNTDTQYF.

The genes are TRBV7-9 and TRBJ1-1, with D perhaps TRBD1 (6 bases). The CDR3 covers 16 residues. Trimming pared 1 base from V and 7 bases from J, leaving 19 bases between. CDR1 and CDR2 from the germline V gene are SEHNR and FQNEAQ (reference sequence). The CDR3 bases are TGTGCCAGCAGCTTAGTTACGACCGGGACACAATATGAAGCTTTCTTT. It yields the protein CASSLVTTGTQYEAFF.

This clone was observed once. The CDR3 DNA is TGTGCCAGCAGTTTGGGGACTAGCGGCTCGGAGGAGGGAGAGACCCAGTACTTC. It is translated as CASSLGTSGSEEGETQYF. This sequence joins TRBV28 and TRBJ2-5; 11 nucleotides agree with TRBD2. J lost 4 bases, V lost 3 bases, and 13 bases had no gene match. Germline V gene sequence: CDR1 MDHEN, CDR2 SYDVKM. The CDR3 has 18 residues. Drawing the rest from reference TRBV28 and TRBJ2-5, the complete variable domain is DVKVTQSSRYLVKRTGEKVFLECVQDMDHENMFWYRQDPGLGLRLIYFSYDVKMKEKGDIPEGYSVSREKKERFSLILESASTNQTSMYLCASSLGTSGSEEGETQYFGPGTRLLVL.